Below, 11 T cell receptor beta chains from the same sample are listed, as sequenced in a study of glioma-infiltrating T cells after dendritic cell vaccination. Sequencing used immunoSEQ multiplex PCR; TCRdb keeps in-frame clones, though not all of them. The sample shows 95,000 to 110,000 clones, 80% to 90% of them seen only once. The source was blood, collected before dendritic cell vaccination. All receptors come from a human donor with glioblastoma.

The V and J genes are TRBV27 and TRBJ2-4, with a tentative D call TRBD2 (6 bases). The CDR3 consists of 16 residues. From germline, CDR1 is MNHEY and CDR2 SMNVEV (reference sequence). The V gene lost 5 bases and the J gene lost 3 bases, with 17 bases spanning the gap. The CDR3 protein is CASSRGRRVGKNIQYF. The CDR3 DNA sequence: TGTGCCAGCAGTCGAGGGAGGAGAGTTGGCAAAAACATTCAGTACTTC.

This clone appeared a single time. The V gene is TRBV7-2, the J gene TRBJ1-5, with unresolved D. This CDR3 comprises 12 residues. CDR1 SGHTA and CDR2 FQGNSA come from the germline V gene. V dropped 1 base and J dropped 6 bases, with 4 bases sitting between them. The CDR3 here is CASSLVFQPQHF. The CDR3 nucleotides read TGTGCCAGCAGCTTAGTATTTCAGCCCCAGCATTTT.

This chain uses TRBV5-4 with TRBJ2-2; TRBD2 matches 8 bases. Germline loops: CDR1 SGHNT, CDR2 YYREEE (reference sequence). V lost 2 bases to trimming and J lost 2 bases; unmatched junction nucleotides: 5. This CDR3 region has 16 residues. The CDR3 region has the DNA TGTGCCAGCAGCTTCCGCCGGGAGGGAAACACCGGGGAGCTGTTTTTT. Its translation: CASSFRREGNTGELFF.

The chain is built from TRBV11-3 and TRBJ1-5, with D hard to call. The germline gives CDR1 SGHNT, CDR2 YENEEA. V lost 3 bases and J 6 bases, leaving 18 bases between the germline ends. The CDR3 totals 16 residues. Here the CDR3 DNA reads TGTGCCAGCAGCTTCCTGTCGGGGAACAGAAGTCAGCCCCAGCATTTT. Protein sequence: CASSFLSGNRSQPQHF.

The rearrangement links TRBV13 to TRBJ2-1; D ambiguous. This CDR3 has 13 amino acids. Looked up from germline, CDR1 is PRHDT and CDR2 is FYEKMQ (reference sequence). Trimming cost V 0 bases and J 7 bases, with 7 bases left between them. The CDR3, as DNA: TGTGCCAGCAGCTTAGGGCCCGGGAATGAGCAGTTCTTC. It yields the protein CASSLGPGNEQFF.

J is TRBJ2-6 and V is TRBV10-3, with D tentatively TRBD1 (5 bases). CDR3 length: 17 residues. Trimming cost V 3 bases and J 0 bases, with 12 bases left between them. Germline V gene data show CDR1 as ENHRY and CDR2 as SYGVKD. CDR3: CAISEAGLDSGANVLTF. The CDR3 bases are TGTGCCATCAGTGAAGCAGGGTTAGACTCTGGGGCCAACGTCCTGACTTTC.

This chain joins TRBV6-5 and TRBJ1-2; unclear D gene. The germline V gene encodes CDR1 MNHEY and CDR2 SVGAGI. The CDR3 runs 12 residues. Between the trimmed V and J ends, which lost 4 bases and 5 bases, there was a span of 8 bases. The CDR3 DNA is TGTGCCAGCAGTTCGACGGGATATGGCTACACCTTC. This translates into CASSSTGYGYTF.

The V and J genes are TRBV5-5 and TRBJ1-6; the D gene is possibly TRBD1 (6 bases). CDR3 length equals 16 residues. V was clipped by 4 bases and J by 8 bases, with 19 bases between them. CDR1 is SGHKS and CDR2 is YYEKEE in the germline V gene (reference sequence). CDR3 sequence (DNA): TGTGCCAGCAGCGACCAGGGCAGGGGCTTGGATTCACCCCTCCACTTT. Protein sequence: CASSDQGRGLDSPLHF.

J is TRBJ2-3 and V is TRBV10-1, with 7 bases matching TRBD1. This CDR3 has 12 residues. The V and J ends lost 3 bases and 10 bases, in that order; junction bases with no gene match: 4. Germline V gives CDR1 WNHNN, CDR2 SYGVQD (reference sequence). CDR3 nucleotides: TGCGCCAGCAGTGACCGACAGGGTCCGCAGTATTTT. Its translation is CASSDRQGPQYF.

This clone has a single count. The gene calls are TRBV19 and TRBJ1-2; D not resolved. CDR3 length: 14 residues. V shed 6 bases and J shed 3 bases, with 14 bases lying between them. The V gene's germline CDR1 is LNHDA and CDR2 SQIVND (reference sequence). CDR3 sequence reads: CASSNTPRDYGYTF. Written as DNA, the CDR3 is TGTGCCAGTAGCAACACGCCGAGGGACTATGGCTACACCTTC.

The chain joins TRBV9 to TRBJ1-4, with 9 bases fitting TRBD1. Germline V CDR1 and CDR2: SGDLS, YYNGEE. CDR3 size: 15 residues. With 4 bases clipped from V and 6 bases from J, the junction kept 7 bases outside the gene matches. The CDR3 coding sequence is TGTGCCAGCAGCTCCGGGACAGGGATTGATGAAAAACTGTTTTTT. It translates to CASSSGTGIDEKLFF.